The rows below give T cell receptor beta chains drawn from one sample of a study of technical replicates of blood from several donors. Clones were sequenced by immunoSEQ multiplex PCR, and TCRdb holds only the in-frame ones, with some missing. This sample yields about 80,000 clones, of which about 86% are seen a single time; roughly 4.9% belongs to the top ten. Sequenced input: PBMCs. These receptors all stem from a human donor in good health. Some clones in this sample may be carry-over from other donors' samples. Both conserved end residues are trimmed from each CDR3. The order of the fields is CDR3 protein, clone size, J gene, V gene. Only part of the rows carry a size: once, few, many, or a class if the clone is expanded.

SVAEVGRAF | few | TRBJ1-1 | TRBV29-1
ASSPGAGYPQETQY | - | TRBJ2-5 | TRBV9
ASSVRLYNEQF | - | TRBJ2-1 | TRBV9
ASRGPLRNTEAF | once | TRBJ1-1 | TRBV4-1
SALTGKAF | few | TRBJ1-1 | TRBV20-1
ASSLLRPSSYNEQF | - | TRBJ2-1 | TRBV7-9
ASSEWQSNTGELF | - | TRBJ2-2 | TRBV25-1
ASSLMLGVKLF | - | TRBJ1-4 | TRBV5-8
AISDLSEKQF | - | TRBJ2-1 | TRBV10-3
ASSQDRSLQETQY | - | TRBJ2-5 | TRBV4-3
AWSTRRERT | - | TRBJ1-2 | TRBV30
ASSPAPAGQADEQY | once | TRBJ2-7 | TRBV28
ASRLGVRGSDSNSPLH | - | TRBJ1-6 | TRBV12-2
ASSPTGYNEQF | - | TRBJ2-1 | TRBV4-3
ASSLFPSGTGTYEQY | - | TRBJ2-7 | TRBV27
ASSQVSGGINGYT | - | TRBJ1-2 | TRBV4-2
ASSLRQGDRETQY | - | TRBJ2-5 | TRBV5-4
ASSEGGSVVRFHYGYT | - | TRBJ1-2 | TRBV2
ASSIDGTGAMLGYT | once | TRBJ1-2 | TRBV19
ASSLPVGSGGNTIY | - | TRBJ1-3 | TRBV5-4
ASMLPGTVLAQY | - | TRBJ2-7 | TRBV5-5
ASSSTSGRSEQF | - | TRBJ2-1 | TRBV7-9
ASSPGALYTDTQY | - | TRBJ2-3 | TRBV19
ASSLVASGSVEQY | - | TRBJ2-7 | TRBV7-2
ASSHGQGVGGYT | - | TRBJ1-2 | TRBV4-1
ASSGPRGQGLYEQY | - | TRBJ2-7 | TRBV28
ASSTEQDNEQF | - | TRBJ2-1 | TRBV4-1
ASSQDLTGGTGGYT | - | TRBJ1-2 | TRBV4-3
ATSRVDETQY | - | TRBJ2-3 | TRBV15
ASSLDPLSYNSPLH | - | TRBJ1-6 | TRBV5-4
ASSGPAGELF | - | TRBJ2-2 | TRBV25-1
ASSQGVTTSFSGNTIY | - | TRBJ1-3 | TRBV4-1
SAQEGTEQY | - | TRBJ2-7 | TRBV20-1
ASSQDREGNAEQY | few | TRBJ2-7 | TRBV4-3
ASSLEAGGSYNEQF | - | TRBJ2-1 | TRBV11-3
AWSGSRGYT | - | TRBJ1-2 | TRBV30
ASSSERVLGYT | - | TRBJ1-2 | TRBV7-9
ASSSPGGASYGYT | - | TRBJ1-2 | TRBV5-4
ASTPGGGASYNEQF | - | TRBJ2-1 | TRBV5-1
ASSFPTGGEPEAF | - | TRBJ1-1 | TRBV7-2
ASSSLAGVNEQY | - | TRBJ2-7 | TRBV7-9
ASSLQPGLGELEQF | - | TRBJ2-1 | TRBV9
ASSLGGSHNSPLH | - | TRBJ1-6 | TRBV7-9
ASTPDRVYGGYT | - | TRBJ1-2 | TRBV7-2
ASSQGRQNNEQF | - | TRBJ2-1 | TRBV4-3
ASSEAHRETQY | - | TRBJ2-5 | TRBV2
ASSQDRRTGGEKLF | - | TRBJ1-4 | TRBV14
ASSQTASGRTDTQY | - | TRBJ2-3 | TRBV7-9
ASRGAQVNEKLF | - | TRBJ1-4 | TRBV19
ASSQPARGGYEQY | - | TRBJ2-7 | TRBV18
ASSLGLAGLPYEQY | - | TRBJ2-7 | TRBV7-8
ASSLRQDPTDTQY | - | TRBJ2-3 | TRBV7-9
ASSFLAGEGSEQF | few | TRBJ2-1 | TRBV5-1
AWSVRGKAGELF | - | TRBJ2-2 | TRBV30
ASSEAVQGAQPQH | - | TRBJ1-5 | TRBV6-1